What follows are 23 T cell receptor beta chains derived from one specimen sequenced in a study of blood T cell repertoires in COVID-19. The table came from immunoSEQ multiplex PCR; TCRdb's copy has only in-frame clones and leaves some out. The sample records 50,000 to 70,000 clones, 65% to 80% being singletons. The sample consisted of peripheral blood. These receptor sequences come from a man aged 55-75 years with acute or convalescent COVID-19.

The CDR3 coding sequence is TGTGCCAGCAGCTTAGGGACAGGGACGAGAGAAAAACTGTTTTTT. This encodes CASSLGTGTREKLFF. This chain links TRBV11-2 with TRBJ1-4, with 8 bases fitting TRBD1. CDR3 length equals 15 residues. Germline V gene lookup returns CDR1 SGHAT and CDR2 FQNNGV. J was trimmed by 8 bases and V by 1 base; bases with no gene match: 6.

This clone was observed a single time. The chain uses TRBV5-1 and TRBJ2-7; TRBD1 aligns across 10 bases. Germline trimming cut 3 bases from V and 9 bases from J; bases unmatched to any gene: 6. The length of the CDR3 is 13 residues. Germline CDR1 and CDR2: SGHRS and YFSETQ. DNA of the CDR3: TGCGCCAGCAGCTCTCGGGACAGGGGAGTGCAGTACTTC. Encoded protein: CASSSRDRGVQYF. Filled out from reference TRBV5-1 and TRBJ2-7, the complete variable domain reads KAGVTQTPRYLIKTRGQQVTLSCSPISGHRSVSWYQQTPGQGLQFLFEYFSETQRNKGNFPGRFSGRQFSNSRSEMNVSTLELGDSALYLCASSSRDRGVQYFGPGTRLTVT.

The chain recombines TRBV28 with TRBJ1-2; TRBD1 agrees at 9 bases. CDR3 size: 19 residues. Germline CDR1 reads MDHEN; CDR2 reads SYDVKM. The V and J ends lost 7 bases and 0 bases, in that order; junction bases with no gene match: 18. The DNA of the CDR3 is TGTGCCAGCACCCCACTGGGTGGGGACAGGGCTCTAGCTAACTATGGCTACACCTTC. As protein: CASTPLGGDRALANYGYTF.

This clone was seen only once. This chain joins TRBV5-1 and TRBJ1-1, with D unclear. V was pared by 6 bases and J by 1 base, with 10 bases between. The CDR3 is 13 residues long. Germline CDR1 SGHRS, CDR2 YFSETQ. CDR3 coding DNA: TGCGCCAGCACGTACCGGGGGAACACTGAAGCTTTCTTT. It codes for CASTYRGNTEAFF.

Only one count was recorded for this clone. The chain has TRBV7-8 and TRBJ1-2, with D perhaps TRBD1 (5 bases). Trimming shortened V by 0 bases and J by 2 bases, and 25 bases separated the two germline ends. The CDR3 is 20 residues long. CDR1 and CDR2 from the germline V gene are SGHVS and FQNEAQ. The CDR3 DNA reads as TGTGCCAGCAGCTTAGCGGGGGACCTCGCCCGGGAGCCACGGAACTATGGCTACACCTTC. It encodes CASSLAGDLAREPRNYGYTF.

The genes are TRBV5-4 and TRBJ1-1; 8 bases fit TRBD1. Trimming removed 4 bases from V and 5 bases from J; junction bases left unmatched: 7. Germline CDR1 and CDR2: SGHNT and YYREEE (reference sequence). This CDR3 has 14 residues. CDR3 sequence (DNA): TGTGCCAGCAGCATAGGACAGGGAGGGACTGAAGCTTTCTTT. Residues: CASSIGQGGTEAFF.

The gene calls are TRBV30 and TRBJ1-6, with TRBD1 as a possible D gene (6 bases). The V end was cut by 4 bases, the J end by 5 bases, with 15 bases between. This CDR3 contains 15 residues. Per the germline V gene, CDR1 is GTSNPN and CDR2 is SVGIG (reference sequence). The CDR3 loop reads CAWTAWTDNNSPLHF. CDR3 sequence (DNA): TGTGCCTGGACTGCGTGGACAGACAATAATTCACCCCTCCACTTT.

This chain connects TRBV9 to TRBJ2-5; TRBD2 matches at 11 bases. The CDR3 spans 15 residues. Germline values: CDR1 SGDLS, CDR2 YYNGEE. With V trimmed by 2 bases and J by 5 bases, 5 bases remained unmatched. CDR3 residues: CASSVGTSGWETQYF. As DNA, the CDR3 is TGTGCCAGCAGCGTTGGGACTAGCGGTTGGGAGACCCAGTACTTC.

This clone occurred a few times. The CDR3 nucleotides are TGCAGCGTTGACGGGAACATGAACACTGAAGCTTTCTTT. Translating gives CSVDGNMNTEAFF. V gene TRBV29-1 combines with J gene TRBJ1-1; unclear D gene. This CDR3 is built from 13 residues. CDR1 is SQVTM, CDR2 ANQGSEA, per germline. The V and J ends lost 3 bases and 0 bases respectively, with 8 bases between them.

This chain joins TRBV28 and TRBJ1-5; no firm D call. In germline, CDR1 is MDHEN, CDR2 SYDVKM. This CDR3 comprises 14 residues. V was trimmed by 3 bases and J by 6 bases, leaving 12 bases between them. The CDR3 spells CASSFLGSGQPQHF. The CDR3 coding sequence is TGTGCCAGCAGTTTCCTCGGGTCCGGTCAGCCCCAGCATTTT.

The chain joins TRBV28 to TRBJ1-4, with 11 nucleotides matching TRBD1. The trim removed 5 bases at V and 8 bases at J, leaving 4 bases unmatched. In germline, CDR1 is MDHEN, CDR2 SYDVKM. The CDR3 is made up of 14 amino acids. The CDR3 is CASSGDRGEEKLFF. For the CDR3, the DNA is TGTGCCAGCAGTGGGGACAGGGGGGAAGAAAAACTGTTTTTT.

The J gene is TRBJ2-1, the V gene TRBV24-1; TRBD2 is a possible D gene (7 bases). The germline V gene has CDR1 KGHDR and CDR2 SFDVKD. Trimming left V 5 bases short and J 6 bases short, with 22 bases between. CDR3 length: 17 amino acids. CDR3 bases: TGTGCCACCAGTGGTTTTGGGCGGGGGCATGCCCTCAATGAGCAGTTCTTC. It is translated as CATSGFGRGHALNEQFF.

DNA of the CDR3: TGTGCCAGCAGCCCCCTCCTAGCGGGAGGGCCTAATGAGCAGTTCTTC. This codes for CASSPLLAGGPNEQFF. The chain uses TRBV7-3 and TRBJ2-1, with TRBD2 matching over 12 bases. J gave up 7 bases and V 5 bases, and 9 bases lay outside the gene matches. The germline V gene encodes CDR1 SGHTA and CDR2 FQGTGA. The length of the CDR3 is 16 residues.

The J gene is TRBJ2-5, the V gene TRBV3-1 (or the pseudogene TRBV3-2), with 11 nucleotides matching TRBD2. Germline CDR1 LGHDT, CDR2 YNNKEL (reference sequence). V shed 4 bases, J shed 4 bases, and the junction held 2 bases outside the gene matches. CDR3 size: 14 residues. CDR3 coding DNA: TGTGCCAGCAGCCGGGGACTAGCGGTAGAGACCCAGTACTTC. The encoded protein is CASSRGLAVETQYF.

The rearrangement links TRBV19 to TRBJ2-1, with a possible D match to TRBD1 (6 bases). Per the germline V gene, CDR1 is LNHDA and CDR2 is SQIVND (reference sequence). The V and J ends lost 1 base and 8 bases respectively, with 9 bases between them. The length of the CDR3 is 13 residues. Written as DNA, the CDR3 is TGTGCCAGTAGTATAGGGTCAGGGGATGAGCAGTTCTTC. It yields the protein CASSIGSGDEQFF.

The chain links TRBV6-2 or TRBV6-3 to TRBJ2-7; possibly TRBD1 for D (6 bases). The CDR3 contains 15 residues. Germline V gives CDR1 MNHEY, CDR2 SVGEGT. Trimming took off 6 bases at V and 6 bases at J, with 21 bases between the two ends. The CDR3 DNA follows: TGTGCCAGCAGCCTTCCCGGGACACCTCTACGCGAGCAGTACTTC. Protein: CASSLPGTPLREQYF.

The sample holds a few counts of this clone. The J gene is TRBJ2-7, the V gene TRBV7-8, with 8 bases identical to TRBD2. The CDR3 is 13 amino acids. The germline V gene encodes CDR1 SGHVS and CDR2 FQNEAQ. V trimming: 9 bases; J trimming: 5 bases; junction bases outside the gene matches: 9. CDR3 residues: CASRGAGVDEQYF. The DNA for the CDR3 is TGTGCCAGTAGAGGAGCGGGAGTTGACGAGCAGTACTTC.

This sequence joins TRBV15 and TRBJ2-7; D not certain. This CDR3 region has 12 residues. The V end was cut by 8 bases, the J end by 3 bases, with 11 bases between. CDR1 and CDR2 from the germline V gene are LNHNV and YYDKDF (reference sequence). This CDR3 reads CATSLERYEQYF. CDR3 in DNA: TGTGCCACCTCGTTGGAGCGCTACGAGCAGTACTTC. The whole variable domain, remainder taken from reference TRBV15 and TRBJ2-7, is DAMVIQNPRYQVTQFGKPVTLSCSQTLNHNVMYWYQQKSSQAPKLLFHYYDKDFNNEADTPDNFQSRRPNTSFCFLDIRSPGLGDTAMYLCATSLERYEQYFGPGTRLTVT.

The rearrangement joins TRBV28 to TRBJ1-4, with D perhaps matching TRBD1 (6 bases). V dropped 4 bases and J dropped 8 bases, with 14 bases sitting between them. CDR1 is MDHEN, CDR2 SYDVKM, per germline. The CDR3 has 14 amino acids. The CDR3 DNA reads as TGTGCCAGCAGTTATAACCAGGGGCCCGAAAAACTGTTTTTT. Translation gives CASSYNQGPEKLFF.

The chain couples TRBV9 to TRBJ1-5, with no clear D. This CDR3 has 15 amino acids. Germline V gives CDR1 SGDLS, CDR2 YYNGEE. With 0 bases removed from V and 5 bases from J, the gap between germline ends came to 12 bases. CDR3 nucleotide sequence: TGTGCCAGCAGCGTAGGGGCAGATAGATATCAGCCCCAGCATTTT. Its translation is CASSVGADRYQPQHF.

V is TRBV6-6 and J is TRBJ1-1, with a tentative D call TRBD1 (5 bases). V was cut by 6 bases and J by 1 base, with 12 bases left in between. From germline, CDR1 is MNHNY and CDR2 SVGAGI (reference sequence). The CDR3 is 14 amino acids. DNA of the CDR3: TGTGCCAGCAGCGACTCGGACACGAACACTGAAGCTTTCTTT. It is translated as CASSDSDTNTEAFF.

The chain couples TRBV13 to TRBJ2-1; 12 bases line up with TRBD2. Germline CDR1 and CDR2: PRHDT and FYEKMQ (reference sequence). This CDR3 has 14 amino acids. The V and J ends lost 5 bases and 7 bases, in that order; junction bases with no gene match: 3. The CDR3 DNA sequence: TGTGCCAGCAGCCGCGGGACTAGCGGGAATGAGCAGTTCTTC. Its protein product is CASSRGTSGNEQFF. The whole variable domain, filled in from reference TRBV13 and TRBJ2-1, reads AAGVIQSPRHLIKEKRETATLKCYPIPRHDTVYWYQQGPGQDPQFLISFYEKMQSDKGSIPDRFSAQQFSDYHSELNMSSLELGDSALYFCASSRGTSGNEQFFGPGTRLTVL.

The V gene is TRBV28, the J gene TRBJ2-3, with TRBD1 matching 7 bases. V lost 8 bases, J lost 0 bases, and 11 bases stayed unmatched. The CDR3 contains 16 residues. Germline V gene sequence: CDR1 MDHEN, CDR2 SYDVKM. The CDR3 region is CASRPQGGSSTDTQYF. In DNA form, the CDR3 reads TGTGCCAGCCGACCTCAAGGGGGCTCTAGCACAGATACGCAGTATTTT.